The rows below give T cell receptor beta chains drawn from one sample of a study of alternative splicing in chronic myeloid leukemia remission. TCRdb reprocessed the bulk RNA-seq reads, keeping one entry per CDR3 protein, no DNA. The sample has several hundred distinct CDR3 sequences; just under 98% are singletons. Sequencing was performed on PBMCs or total blood leukocytes (not recorded which), taken at diagnosis. The receptors here all came from an adult with chronic myeloid leukemia. Both conserved end residues are part of each CDR3. The size field is filled for only some rows; it gives once, few, many or a size class.

TRBV5-1	.	TRBJ2-3	CASSIGDLRTDTQYF
TRBV14	.	TRBJ2-1	CASSNYNEQFF
TRBV7-6	.	TRBJ2-2	CASSLVWTSESDGELFF
TRBV10-3	.	TRBJ1-1	CAISELGVEAFF
TRBV24/OR9-2	.	TRBJ1-1	CATSDSNTEAFF
TRBV28	.	TRBJ1-5	CASSLFRTASNQPQHF
TRBV14	.	TRBJ2-1	CASSQVASVGYNEQFF
TRBV3-1	.	TRBJ2-2	CASSQGGGTGELFF
TRBV6-2/TRBV6-3	.	TRBJ2-1	CASRPLAAPYNEQFF
TRBV7-9	.	TRBJ1-1	CASSFTSGRGRVTEAFF
TRBV20-1	.	TRBJ2-5	CSAFRTQYF
TRBV5-1	.	TRBJ2-7	CASSPGTGGYEQYF
TRBV30	.	TRBJ1-3	CAWESFSRNTIYF
TRBV19	.	TRBJ2-2	CASTSQGGTGELFF
TRBV5-1	.	TRBJ2-7	CASSLGPAYEQYF
TRBV7-2	.	TRBJ2-7	CASSLSGTGVWEQYF
TRBV29-1	.	TRBJ1-1	CSVEDRKGAPEAFF
TRBV3-1	.	TRBJ2-3	CASSSPPDTQYF
TRBV29-1	.	TRBJ2-3	CSVEHLAGGPTDTQYF
TRBV7-9	.	TRBJ2-1	CASSLGSFEVEQFF
TRBV7-8	.	TRBJ2-3	CASSMGLAGALSDTQYF
TRBV28	.	TRBJ2-6	CASSPPRSGANVLTF
TRBV28	.	TRBJ2-3	CASSRRGGGGTDTQYF
TRBV7-2	.	TRBJ1-2	CASSLSEGPYGYTF
TRBV9	.	TRBJ2-7	CASSPRGRDEQYF
TRBV5-1	.	TRBJ1-2	CASSLAPGRSNGYTF
TRBV5-1	.	TRBJ1-1	CASRVGATGNSNTEAFF
TRBV5-1	.	TRBJ2-3	CASSSLGGGTDTQYF
TRBV11-2	.	TRBJ2-1	CASSLVGSGIINEQFF
TRBV9	.	TRBJ1-6	CASSGRGNSPLHF
TRBV5-6	.	TRBJ2-1	CASSRTIQGREDSLYNEQFF
TRBV5-4	.	TRBJ1-2	CASSLRGGGSNYGYTF
TRBV5-1	once	TRBJ2-2	CASSLQAGYTGELFF
TRBV2	.	TRBJ1-5	CASSELRTASNQPQHF
TRBV5-1	.	TRBJ1-1	CASSWSRNTEAFF
TRBV23-1	.	TRBJ1-1	CASSQMSSNTEAFF
TRBV7-2	once	TRBJ2-4	CASSLLGGGQGSAKNIQYF
TRBV2	.	TRBJ2-5	CASRATGKQETQYF
TRBV7-9	.	TRBJ2-1	CAIKASGLSYNEQFF
TRBV19	.	TRBJ1-1	CASSIPRGIGAFF
TRBV24/OR9-2	.	TRBJ2-1	CATSEPFGQGARNEQFF
TRBV9	.	TRBJ1-1	CASSDRSNTEAFF
TRBV29-1	.	TRBJ2-7	CSVVGSTRTVSSYEQYF
TRBV6-1	.	TRBJ2-2	CASSPQGSGELFF
TRBV19	.	TRBJ2-1	CASSRGSSAYNEQFF
TRBV27	once	TRBJ1-1	CASTPGTGLNTEAFF
TRBV7-8	.	TRBJ1-1	CASSLALGGGGTEAFF
TRBV20-1	.	TRBJ2-3	CGASDPGDTQYF
TRBV19	.	TRBJ1-1	CGSSIDPLTMNTEAFF
TRBV4-1	.	TRBJ1-1	CASSQGQGPRATEAFF
TRBV20-1	.	TRBJ2-1	CSASGTSGYNEQFF
TRBV3-1	.	TRBJ2-1	CASSQVISVEQFF
TRBV2	.	TRBJ2-7	CASSDFLYEQYF
TRBV10-3	.	TRBJ1-1	CAISESTRGQGGTEAFF